This TCR beta chain originates from a study of T cell repertoires in cytomegalovirus infection (dated by TCRdb to between 2018 and 2021). About the investigation overall: Donor HLA type was relevant to the analysis, because carriage of CMV infection together with the matching HLA type was indicated by public TCR beta signatures. The study at large found these results: In both this cohort and an independent 352-donor cohort, the cumulative frequency of public TCR beta family members distinguished carriers of CMV infection plus the relevant HLA type. The ex vivo response was dominated by HLA-C-restricted CMV-specific TCR beta clonotypes, which also provided the single most frequent clonotype in two of eight donors.

This clonotype came up a few times. What this receptor recognizes is not known. Per-base qualities were not stored, and no clone one base away is much larger. Sequencing took place on an Illumina HiSeq 1500. Using fastp trimming at Q25 and MiXCR clonotype assembly, TCRdb reanalyzed the public sequencing data and kept in-frame beta chains. One record per CDR3 amino acid sequence lists the most common genes and DNA. The sample table lists 250,000 or so distinct CDR3 sequences, approximately 15% of them with a count of one. In total, the top ten clones hold less than 50% of the sample. Unmatched junction bases come to 9, with V trimmed by 7 bases and J by 4 bases. Measured from the cysteine to the phenylalanine, the CDR3 is 15 residues long. Just CDR3 DNA is preserved here, 45 bases in frame from base 1.

The rearranged segments are TRBV12-3 or TRBV12-4 and TRBJ2-1, and 8 junction bases match TRBD2. The sequenced sample was CD8+ T cells from PBMCs. This sequence was found in a human donor in good health (CMV status not recorded). Some clones in this sample may be carry-over from other donors' samples. Here is the DNA: TGTGCCAGCACCAAGCGGGGGCCCAGTTACAATGAGCAGTTCTTC. The translation is CASTKRGPSYNEQFF.